The present entry profiles one TCR beta chain with its context. What it recognizes is unknown. V lost 7 bases and J 0 bases, leaving 7 bases between the germline ends. The CDR3 totals 14 residues. The germline CDR1 and CDR2 sequences are MNHNS and SASEGT. The sample is drawn from a study of CD8 T cells in ankylosing spondylitis. Study-level points and caveats: Typical of ankylosing spondylitis blood, it appeared, was a TCR beta motif of seven to nine highly homologous variants. In the blood and synovial fluid of reactive arthritis, some motif variants had been previously reported. Disease-linked clones bore a CD8+ phenotype and were relatively rare in peripheral blood.

Libraries for TCR beta were made by quantitative 5'-RACE with molecular barcodes. One entry per CDR3 protein results from TCRdb running MiXCR on the 5' RACE reads. The repertoire holds some 800,000 distinct CDR3 sequences, with 12% as singletons. The TCR sequence derives from a male donor with ankylosing spondylitis. Sample: blood, either unsorted or a sorted T cell fraction (not recorded which). The rearrangement uses TRBV6-1 and TRBJ2-6; no definite D call. CDR3 sequence (DNA): TGTGCCAGCACCCTTTTCTCTGGGGCCAACGTCCTGACTTTC. It translates to CASTLFSGANVLTF.